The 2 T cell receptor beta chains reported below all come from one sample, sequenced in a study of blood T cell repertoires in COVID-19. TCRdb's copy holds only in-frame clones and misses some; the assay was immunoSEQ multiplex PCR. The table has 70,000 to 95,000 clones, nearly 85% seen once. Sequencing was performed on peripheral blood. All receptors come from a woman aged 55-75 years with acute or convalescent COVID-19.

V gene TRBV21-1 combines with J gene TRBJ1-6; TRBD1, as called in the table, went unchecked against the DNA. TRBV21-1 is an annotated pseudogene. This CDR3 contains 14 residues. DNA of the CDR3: TGTGCCAGCAGGAGGACAGGGGGACGATCACCCCTCCACTTT. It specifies CASRRTGGRSPLHF.

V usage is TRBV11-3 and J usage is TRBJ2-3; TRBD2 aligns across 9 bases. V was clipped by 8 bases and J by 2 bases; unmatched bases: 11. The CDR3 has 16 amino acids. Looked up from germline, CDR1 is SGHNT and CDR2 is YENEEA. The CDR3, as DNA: TGTGCCAGCTCCCCTGGACTAGCGCCTTCCACAGATACGCAGTATTTT. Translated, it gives CASSPGLAPSTDTQYF.